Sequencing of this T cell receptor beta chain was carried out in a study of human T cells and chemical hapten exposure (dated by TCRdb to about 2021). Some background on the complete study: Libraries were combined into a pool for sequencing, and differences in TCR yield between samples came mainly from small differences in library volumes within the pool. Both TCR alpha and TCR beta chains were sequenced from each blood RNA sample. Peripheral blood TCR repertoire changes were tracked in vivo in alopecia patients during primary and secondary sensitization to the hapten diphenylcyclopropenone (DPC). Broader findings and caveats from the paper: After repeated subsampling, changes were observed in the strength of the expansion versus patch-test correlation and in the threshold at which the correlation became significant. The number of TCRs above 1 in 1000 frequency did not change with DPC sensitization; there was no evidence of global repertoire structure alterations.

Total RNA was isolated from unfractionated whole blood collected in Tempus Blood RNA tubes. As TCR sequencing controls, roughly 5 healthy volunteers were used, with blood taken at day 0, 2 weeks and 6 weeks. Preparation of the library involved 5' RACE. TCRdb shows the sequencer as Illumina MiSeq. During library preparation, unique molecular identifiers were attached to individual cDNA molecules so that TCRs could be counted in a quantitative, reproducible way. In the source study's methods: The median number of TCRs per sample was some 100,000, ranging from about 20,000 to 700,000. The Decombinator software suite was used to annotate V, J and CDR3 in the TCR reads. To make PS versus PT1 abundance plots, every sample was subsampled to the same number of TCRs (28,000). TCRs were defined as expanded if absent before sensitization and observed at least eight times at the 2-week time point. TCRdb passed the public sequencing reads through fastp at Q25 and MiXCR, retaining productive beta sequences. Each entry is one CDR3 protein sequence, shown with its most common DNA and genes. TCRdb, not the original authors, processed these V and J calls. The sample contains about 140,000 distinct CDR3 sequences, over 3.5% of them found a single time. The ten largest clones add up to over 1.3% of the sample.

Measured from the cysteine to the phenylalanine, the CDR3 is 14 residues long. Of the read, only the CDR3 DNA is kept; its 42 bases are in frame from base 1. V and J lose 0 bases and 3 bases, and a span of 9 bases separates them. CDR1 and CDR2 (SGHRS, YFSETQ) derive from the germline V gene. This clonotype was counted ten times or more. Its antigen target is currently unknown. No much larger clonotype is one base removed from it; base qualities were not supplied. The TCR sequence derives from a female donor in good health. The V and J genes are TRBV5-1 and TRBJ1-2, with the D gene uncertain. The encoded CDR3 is CASSLATTDYGYTF. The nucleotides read TGCGCCAGCAGCTTGGCGACAACCGACTATGGCTACACCTTC.